The present T cell receptor (beta chain) was sequenced within a study of blood T cells in healthy people across ages. Study results and caveats: Diversity was estimated from one million T cells, and these estimates were considered underestimates.

PCR was performed a second time for about 7 to 12 cycles using a sample-barcoded 5' primer and a J-beta primer mix. Each CDR3 protein is one row after TCRdb ran MiXCR on the 5' RACE reads. The repertoire holds roughly 800,000 distinct CDR3 sequences, more than 25% seen once, with about 2.9% in the top ten. This clonotype was detected a few times. Antigen: not known. There are 15 residues in the CDR3. The V end lost 1 base, the J end lost 1 base, and 12 bases lay between the germline ends. Germline CDR1 DFQATT, CDR2 SNEGSKA (reference sequence). Separately, the same data were catalogued under a study of T cells of mothers and their children.

The rearrangement joins TRBV20-1 to TRBJ2-3; TRBD2 might be the D (5 bases). The source of this sequence is a boy aged 10-17 years in good health. Input material: blood. DNA for the CDR3: TGCAGTGCTAGAGGGCACGGGGTTGGCACAGATACGCAGTATTTT. It encodes CSARGHGVGTDTQYF.